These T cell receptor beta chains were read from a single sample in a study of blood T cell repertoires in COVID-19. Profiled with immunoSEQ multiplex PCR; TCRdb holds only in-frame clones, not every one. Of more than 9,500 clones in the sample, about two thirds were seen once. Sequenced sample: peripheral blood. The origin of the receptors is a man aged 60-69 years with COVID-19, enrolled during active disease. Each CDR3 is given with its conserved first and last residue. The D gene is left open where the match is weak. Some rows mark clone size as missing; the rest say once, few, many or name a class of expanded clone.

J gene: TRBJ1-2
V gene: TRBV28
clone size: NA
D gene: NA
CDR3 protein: CATVDYGYTF
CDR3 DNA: TGTGCCACAGTTGACTATGGCTACACCTTC

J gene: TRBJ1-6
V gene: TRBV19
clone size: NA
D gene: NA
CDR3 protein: CASSSPPGSSYNSPLHF
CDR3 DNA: TGTGCCAGTAGTTCGCCCCCTGGGAGCTCCTATAATTCACCCCTCCACTTT

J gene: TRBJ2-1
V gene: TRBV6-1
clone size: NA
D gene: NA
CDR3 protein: CASSEQGHEQFF
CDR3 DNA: TGTGCCAGCAGTGAACAGGGTCATGAGCAGTTCTTC

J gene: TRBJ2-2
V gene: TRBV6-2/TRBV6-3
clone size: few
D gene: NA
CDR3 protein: CASSYGAPLGRELFF
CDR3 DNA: TGTGCCAGCAGTTACGGGGCCCCCCTGGGCCGGGAGCTGTTTTTT

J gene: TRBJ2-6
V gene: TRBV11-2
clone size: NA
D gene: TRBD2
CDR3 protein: CASSPLSGGGANVLTF
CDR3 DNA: TGTGCCAGCAGCCCTTTGAGCGGGGGAGGGGCCAACGTCCTGACTTTC

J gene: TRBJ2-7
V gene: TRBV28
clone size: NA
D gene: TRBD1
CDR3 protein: CASRRTGGYEQYF
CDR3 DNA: TGTGCCAGCAGGCGGACAGGGGGCTACGAGCAGTACTTC

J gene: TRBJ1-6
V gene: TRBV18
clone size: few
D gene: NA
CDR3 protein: CASSPSGAQNSPLHF
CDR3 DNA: TGTGCCAGCTCACCATCAGGGGCACAGAATTCACCCCTCCACTTT

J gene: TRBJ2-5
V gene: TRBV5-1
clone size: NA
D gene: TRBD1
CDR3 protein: CASSSLATGSETQYF
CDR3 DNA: TGCGCCAGCAGCTCGCTCGCGACAGGGTCAGAGACCCAGTACTTC

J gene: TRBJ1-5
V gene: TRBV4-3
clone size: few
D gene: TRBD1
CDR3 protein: CASSQVDGTGANQPQHF
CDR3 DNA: TGCGCCAGCAGCCAAGTCGACGGGACAGGGGCAAATCAGCCCCAGCATTTT

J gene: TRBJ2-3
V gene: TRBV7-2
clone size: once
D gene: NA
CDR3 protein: CASSPRSGDTQYF
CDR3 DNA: TGTGCCAGCAGCCCGCGGAGTGGAGATACGCAGTATTTT

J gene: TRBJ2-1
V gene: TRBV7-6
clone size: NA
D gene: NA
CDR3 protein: CASSLVGGGNEQFF
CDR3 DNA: TGTGCCAGCAGCTTGGTCGGGGGAGGAAATGAGCAGTTCTTC

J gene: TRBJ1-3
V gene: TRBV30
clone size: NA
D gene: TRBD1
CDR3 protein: CAWSARDRGRNTIYF
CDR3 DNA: TGTGCCTGGAGTGCCCGGGACAGGGGGAGAAACACCATATATTTT

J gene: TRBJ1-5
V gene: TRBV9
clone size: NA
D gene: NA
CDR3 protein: CASSGTDNQPQHF
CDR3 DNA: TGTGCCAGCAGCGGGACAGACAATCAGCCCCAGCATTTT

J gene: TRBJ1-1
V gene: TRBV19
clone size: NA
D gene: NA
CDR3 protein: CASNPSGRREAFF
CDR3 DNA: TGTGCCAGTAACCCTAGCGGGCGCCGTGAAGCTTTCTTT

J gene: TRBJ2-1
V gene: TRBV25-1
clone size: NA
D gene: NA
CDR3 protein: CAVYLGQPLSSYNEQFF
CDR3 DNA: TGTGCCGTCTATTTGGGCCAGCCGTTGAGCTCCTACAATGAGCAGTTCTTC

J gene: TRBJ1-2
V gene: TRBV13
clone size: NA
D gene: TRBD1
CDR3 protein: CASSWGQAPYGYTF
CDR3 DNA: TGTGCCAGCAGCTGGGGACAGGCCCCCTATGGCTACACCTTC

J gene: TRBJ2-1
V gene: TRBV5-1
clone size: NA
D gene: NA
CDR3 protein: CASSPSSSGSRSGEQFF
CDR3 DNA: TGCGCCAGCAGCCCCTCATCAAGCGGGTCTCGATCAGGTGAGCAGTTCTTC

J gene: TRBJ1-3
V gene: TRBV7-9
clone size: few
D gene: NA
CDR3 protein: CASSPQSYSGNTIYF
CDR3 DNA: TGTGCCAGCAGCCCACAGAGCTATTCTGGAAACACCATATATTTT

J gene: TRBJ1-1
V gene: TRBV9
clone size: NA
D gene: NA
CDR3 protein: CASSVAGMNTEAFF
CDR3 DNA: TGTGCCAGCAGCGTAGCAGGGATGAACACTGAAGCTTTCTTT

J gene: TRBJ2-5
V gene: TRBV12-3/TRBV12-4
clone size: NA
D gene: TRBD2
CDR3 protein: CASKPTSGPYYF
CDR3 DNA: TGTGCCAGCAAACCTACTAGCGGGCCATATTACTTC

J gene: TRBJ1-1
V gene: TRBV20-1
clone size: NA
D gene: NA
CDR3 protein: CSAKAERVAFF
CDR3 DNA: TGCAGTGCTAAAGCAGAACGGGTAGCTTTCTTT

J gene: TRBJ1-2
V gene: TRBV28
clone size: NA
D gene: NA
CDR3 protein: CASRRPPGRTSYGYTF
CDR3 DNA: TGTGCCAGCAGAAGACCTCCAGGGAGGACTAGCTATGGCTACACCTTC

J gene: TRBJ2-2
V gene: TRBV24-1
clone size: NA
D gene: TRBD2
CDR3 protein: CATSDFGLAGSSGELFF
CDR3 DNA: TGTGCCACCAGTGATTTCGGGCTAGCGGGTTCCTCTGGGGAGCTGTTTTTT

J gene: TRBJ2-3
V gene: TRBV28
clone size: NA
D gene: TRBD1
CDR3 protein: CASSFDRVTDTQYF
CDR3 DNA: TGTGCCAGCAGTTTTGACAGGGTCACAGATACGCAGTATTTT

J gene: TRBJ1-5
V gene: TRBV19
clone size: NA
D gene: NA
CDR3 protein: CASSFRRASSSNQPQHF
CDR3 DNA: TGTGCCAGTAGTTTTCGGCGGGCCTCGTCATCCAATCAGCCCCAGCATTTT

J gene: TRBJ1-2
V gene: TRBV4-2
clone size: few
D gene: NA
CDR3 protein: CASSQDLSYTF
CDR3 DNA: TGTGCCAGCAGCCAAGATCTCTCCTACACCTTC

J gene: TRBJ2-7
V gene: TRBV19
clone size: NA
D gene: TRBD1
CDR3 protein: CASSPWTGTYEQYF
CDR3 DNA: TGTGCCAGTAGTCCGTGGACAGGGACCTACGAGCAGTACTTC

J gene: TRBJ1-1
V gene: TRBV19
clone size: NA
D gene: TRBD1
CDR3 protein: CASSRHGQGGNIMNTEAFF
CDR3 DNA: TGTGCCAGTAGTAGACACGGACAGGGGGGAAATATAATGAACACTGAAGCTTTCTTT

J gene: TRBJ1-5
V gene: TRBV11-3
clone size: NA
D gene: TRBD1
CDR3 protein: CASSSGTGYNQPQHF
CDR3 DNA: TGTGCCAGCAGCTCCGGGACAGGGTACAATCAGCCCCAGCATTTT

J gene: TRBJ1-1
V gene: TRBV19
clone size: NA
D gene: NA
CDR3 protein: CASSIGLLGGETEAFF
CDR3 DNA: TGTGCCAGTAGTATCGGACTCCTGGGGGGTGAGACTGAAGCTTTCTTT

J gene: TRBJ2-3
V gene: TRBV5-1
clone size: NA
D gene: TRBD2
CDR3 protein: CASSLISPGGGITDTQYF
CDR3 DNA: TGCGCCAGCAGCTTGATTAGTCCGGGAGGGGGGATCACAGATACGCAGTATTTT

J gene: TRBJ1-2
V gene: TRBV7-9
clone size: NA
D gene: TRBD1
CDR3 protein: CASSLPAVGQGPVRYGYTF
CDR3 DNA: TGTGCCAGCAGCTTACCGGCTGTGGGACAGGGTCCTGTTCGATATGGCTACACCTTC

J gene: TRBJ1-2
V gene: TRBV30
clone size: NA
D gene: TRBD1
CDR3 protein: CAWSLRGREEYGYTF
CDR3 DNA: TGTGCCTGGAGCCTGAGGGGGCGGGAGGAGTACGGCTACACCTTC

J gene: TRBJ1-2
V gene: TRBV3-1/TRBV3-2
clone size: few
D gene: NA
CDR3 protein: CASSQDYNGYGYTF
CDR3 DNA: TGTGCCAGCAGCCAAGATTATAACGGCTATGGCTACACCTTC

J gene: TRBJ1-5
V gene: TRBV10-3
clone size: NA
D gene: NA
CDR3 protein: CAISTEPEGGQPQHF
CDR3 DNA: TGTGCCATCAGTACCGAACCCGAAGGGGGTCAGCCCCAGCATTTT

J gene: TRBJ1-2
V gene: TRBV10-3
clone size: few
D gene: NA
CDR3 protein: CAISETGADYGYTF
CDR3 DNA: TGTGCCATCAGTGAAACAGGTGCGGACTATGGCTACACCTTC

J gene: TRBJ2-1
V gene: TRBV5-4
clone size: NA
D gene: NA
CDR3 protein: CASSSGTPSSYNEQFF
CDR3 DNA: TGTGCCAGCAGCTCGGGGACTCCGAGCTCCTACAATGAGCAGTTCTTC

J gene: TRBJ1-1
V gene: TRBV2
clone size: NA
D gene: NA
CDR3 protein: CASSEILSRTEAFF
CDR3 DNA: TGTGCCAGCAGTGAAATCCTTTCCCGCACTGAAGCTTTCTTT

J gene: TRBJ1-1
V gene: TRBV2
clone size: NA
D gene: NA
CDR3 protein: CASSEALPGNTEAFF
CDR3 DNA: TGTGCCAGCAGTGAAGCGCTTCCGGGGAACACTGAAGCTTTCTTT

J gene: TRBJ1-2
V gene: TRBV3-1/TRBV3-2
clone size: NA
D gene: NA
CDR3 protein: CASSQAMRYGYTF
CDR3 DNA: TGTGCCAGCAGCCAAGCCATGCGCTATGGCTACACCTTC

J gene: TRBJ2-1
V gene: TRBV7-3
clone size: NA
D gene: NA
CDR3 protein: CASSPQAGGVNEQFF
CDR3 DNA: TGTGCCAGCAGCCCCCAAGCAGGCGGGGTTAATGAGCAGTTCTTC

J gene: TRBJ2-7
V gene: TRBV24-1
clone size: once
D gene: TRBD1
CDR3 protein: CATSDGTGPSYEQYF
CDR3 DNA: TGTGCCACCAGTGATGGGACAGGGCCCTCCTACGAGCAGTACTTC

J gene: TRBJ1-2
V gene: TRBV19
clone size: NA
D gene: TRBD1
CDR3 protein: CASSIDDRVGGYTF
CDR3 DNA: TGTGCCAGTAGTATAGATGACAGGGTCGGAGGCTACACCTTC

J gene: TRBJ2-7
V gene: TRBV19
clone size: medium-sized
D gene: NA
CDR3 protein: CASSITRQGGYEQYF
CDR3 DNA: TGTGCCAGTAGTATTACGAGACAGGGAGGCTACGAGCAGTACTTC

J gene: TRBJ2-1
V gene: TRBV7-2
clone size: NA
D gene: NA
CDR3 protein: CASSLWSEQFF
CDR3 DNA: TGTGCCAGCAGCTTATGGAGCGAGCAGTTCTTC

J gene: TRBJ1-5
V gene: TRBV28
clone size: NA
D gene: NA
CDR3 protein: CASSSLQVSPQHF
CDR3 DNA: TGTGCCAGCAGTTCGTTACAGGTCTCGCCCCAGCATTTT

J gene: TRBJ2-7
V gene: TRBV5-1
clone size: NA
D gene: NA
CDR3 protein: CASSWAGSSYEQYF
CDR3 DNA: TGCGCCAGCAGCTGGGCTGGAAGCTCCTACGAGCAGTACTTC